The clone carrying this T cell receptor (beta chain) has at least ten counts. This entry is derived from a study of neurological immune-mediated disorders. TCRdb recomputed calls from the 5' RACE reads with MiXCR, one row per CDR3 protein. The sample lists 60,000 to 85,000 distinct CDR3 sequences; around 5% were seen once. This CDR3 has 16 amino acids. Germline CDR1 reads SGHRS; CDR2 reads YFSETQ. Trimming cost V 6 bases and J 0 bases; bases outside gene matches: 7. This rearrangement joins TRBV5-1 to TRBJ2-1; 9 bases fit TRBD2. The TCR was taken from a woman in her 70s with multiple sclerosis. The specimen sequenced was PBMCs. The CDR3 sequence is CASKVTSGSSYNEQFF. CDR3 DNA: TGCGCCAGCAAAGTGACTAGCGGTAGCTCCTACAATGAGCAGTTCTTC. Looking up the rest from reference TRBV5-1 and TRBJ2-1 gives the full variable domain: KAGVTQTPRYLIKTRGQQVTLSCSPISGHRSVSWYQQTPGQGLQFLFEYFSETQRNKGNFPGRFSGRQFSNSRSEMNVSTLELGDSALYLCASKVTSGSSYNEQFFGPGTRLTVL.